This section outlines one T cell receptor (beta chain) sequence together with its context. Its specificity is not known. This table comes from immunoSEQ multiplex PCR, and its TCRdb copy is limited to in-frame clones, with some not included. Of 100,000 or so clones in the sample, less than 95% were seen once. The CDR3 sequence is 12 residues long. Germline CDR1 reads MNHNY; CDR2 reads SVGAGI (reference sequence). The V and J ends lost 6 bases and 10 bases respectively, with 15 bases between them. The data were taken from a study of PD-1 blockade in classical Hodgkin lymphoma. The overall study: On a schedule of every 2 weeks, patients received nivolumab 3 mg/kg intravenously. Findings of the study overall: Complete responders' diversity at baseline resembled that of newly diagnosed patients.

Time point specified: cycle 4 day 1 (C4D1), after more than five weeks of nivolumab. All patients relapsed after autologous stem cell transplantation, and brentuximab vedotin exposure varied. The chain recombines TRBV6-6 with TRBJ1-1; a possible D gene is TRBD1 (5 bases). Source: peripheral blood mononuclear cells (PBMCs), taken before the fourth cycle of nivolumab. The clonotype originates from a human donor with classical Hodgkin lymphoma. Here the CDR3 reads CASSPSEGPAFF. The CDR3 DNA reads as TGTGCCAGCAGCCCAAGCGAGGGACCAGCTTTCTTT.